The 32 T cell receptor beta chains reported below all come from one sample, sequenced in a study of response to subunit inactivated influenza vaccine. One entry per CDR3 protein results from TCRdb running MiXCR on the RT-PCR reads. The sample records a few hundred thousand distinct CDR3 sequences, around 20% being singletons. The material sequenced was PBMCs from blood, taken less than 22 months after vaccination. These receptors were obtained from a man aged 50-75 years who received an inactivated influenza vaccine.

The rearrangement joins TRBV12-3 or TRBV12-4 to TRBJ1-5, with 8 positions matching TRBD1. V shed 4 bases, J shed 2 bases, and the junction held 4 bases outside the gene matches. The CDR3 is 15 residues long. CDR3 sequence (DNA): TGTGCCAGCAGTTCCTCACAGGGGGGCAATCAGCCCCAGCATTTT. It translates to CASSSSQGGNQPQHF.

This clonotype appeared many times. The chain combines TRBV5-1 with TRBJ1-4; D is ambiguous. The germline gives CDR1 SGHRS, CDR2 YFSETQ. The CDR3 has 15 residues. V lost 0 bases to trimming and J lost 11 bases, with 17 bases between them. DNA of the CDR3: TGCGCCAGCAGCTTGGTCGGTGGAAAGGGAGAGAAACTGTTTTTT. Encoded protein: CASSLVGGKGEKLFF.

This clonotype appeared a few times. The rearrangement uses TRBV30 and TRBJ1-1; D perhaps matches TRBD1 (6 bases). Germline V lookup: CDR1 GTSNPN, CDR2 SVGIG (reference sequence). CDR3 length equals 13 residues. Deletions cut 4 bases from V and 2 bases from J, with 11 bases between. The CDR3 spells CAWNLRGNTEAFF. For the CDR3, the DNA is TGTGCCTGGAACCTCAGGGGAAACACTGAAGCTTTCTTT.

The V gene is TRBV4-3, the J gene TRBJ1-2, with D unclear. The CDR3 runs to 13 residues. The germline V gene encodes CDR1 LGHNA and CDR2 YSLEER. Trimming pared 4 bases from V and 10 bases from J, leaving 16 bases between. This chain's CDR3 is CASSPNPTSPYTF. The DNA for the CDR3 is TGCGCCAGCAGCCCGAACCCGACAAGTCCCTACACCTTC.

The sample holds many counts of this clonotype. The chain has TRBV10-3 and TRBJ1-3; D uncertain. V was trimmed by 2 bases and J by 1 base, leaving 9 bases between them. Germline CDR1 ENHRY, CDR2 SYGVKD. The CDR3 spans 15 residues. Here the CDR3 DNA reads TGTGCCATCAGTGAGGTGGCTCGGTCTGGAAACACCATATATTTT. It is translated as CAISEVARSGNTIYF.

V and J are TRBV20-1 and TRBJ2-4; D is perhaps TRBD1 (6 bases). The germline gives CDR1 DFQATT, CDR2 SNEGSKA (reference sequence). The CDR3 loop spans 15 amino acids. V lost 6 bases, J lost 0 bases, and 15 bases lay in between. CDR3 in amino acids: CSALGQLLAKNIQYF. The CDR3 DNA reads as TGCAGTGCCCTCGGACAGCTATTAGCCAAAAACATTCAGTACTTC.

This rearrangement joins TRBV10-3 to TRBJ1-1, with 8 positions matching TRBD1. The CDR3 spans 14 residues. The J segment lost 5 bases and the V segment lost 3 bases, leaving 5 bases of the junction unmatched. The germline V gene has CDR1 ENHRY and CDR2 SYGVKD. CDR3 DNA sequence: TGTGCCATCAGTGAACGGACAGGGAGTACTGAAGCTTTCTTT. This encodes CAISERTGSTEAFF.

The chain has TRBV29-1 and TRBJ1-2; D ambiguous. This CDR3 spans 12 amino acids. Germline V gene sequence: CDR1 SQVTM, CDR2 ANQGSEA. Trimming removed 0 bases from V and 4 bases from J, with 6 bases in between. The CDR3 bases are TGCAGCGTTGAAGATCGCCCCTATGGCTACACCTTC. It specifies CSVEDRPYGYTF.

Only a few counts were recorded for this clonotype. The chain is built from TRBV25-1 and TRBJ2-2; D ambiguous. CDR1 MGHDK and CDR2 SYGVNS come from the germline V gene. Trimming pared 4 bases from V and 4 bases from J, leaving 13 bases between. CDR3 size: 15 residues. CDR3 in DNA: TGTGCCAGCAGTGTACCGGGTCTTAGCACCGGGGAGCTGTTTTTT. Protein sequence: CASSVPGLSTGELFF.

This chain uses TRBV6-1 with TRBJ1-2; the match to TRBD1 covers 8 bases. The CDR3 covers 13 residues. Looked up from germline, CDR1 is MNHNS and CDR2 is SASEGT. With V trimmed by 6 bases and J by 6 bases, 6 bases remained unmatched. CDR3 sequence: CASSPDRVHGYTF. The DNA of the CDR3 is TGTGCCAGCAGCCCGGACAGGGTACATGGCTACACCTTC.

DNA for the CDR3: TGTGCCAGCAGCGTCACCTTGGACACCTACGAGCAGTACTTC. It specifies CASSVTLDTYEQYF. The rearrangement uses TRBV9 and TRBJ2-7; the D gene is possibly TRBD1 (5 bases). This CDR3 contains 14 residues. The germline gives CDR1 SGDLS, CDR2 YYNGEE. V shed 2 bases and J shed 2 bases, with 11 bases lying between them.

The table lists this clonotype with many counts. J is TRBJ1-6 and V is TRBV20-1; a possible D gene is TRBD1 (5 bases). The V gene lost 2 bases and the J gene lost 0 bases, with 14 bases spanning the gap. The CDR3 is 17 residues long. Per germline, CDR1 DFQATT and CDR2 SNEGSKA (reference sequence). CDR3 residues: CSARSLRQSSYNSPLHF. Written as DNA, the CDR3 is TGCAGTGCTAGAAGCCTCCGACAGAGCTCCTATAATTCACCCCTCCACTTT.

The gene calls are TRBV20-1 and TRBJ1-5; perhaps TRBD1 as D (6 bases). Between the trimmed V and J ends, which lost 0 bases and 0 bases, there was a span of 15 bases. This CDR3 has 17 residues. CDR1 DFQATT and CDR2 SNEGSKA come from the germline V gene (reference sequence). CDR3 in amino acids: CSARDLRGGYSNQPQHF. The CDR3 DNA reads TGCAGTGCTAGAGATCTCAGGGGCGGCTATAGCAATCAGCCCCAGCATTTT.

Only a few counts were recorded for this clonotype. This chain connects TRBV12-3 or TRBV12-4 to TRBJ2-2; 7 bases match TRBD1. Germline trimming cut 4 bases from V and 7 bases from J; bases unmatched to any gene: 3. The CDR3 is 13 residues long. The CDR3 nucleotides read TGTGCCAGCAGTTCGCACAGGGGCGGGGAGCTGTTTTTT. This codes for CASSSHRGGELFF.

The table lists this clonotype with a few counts. V usage is TRBV10-3 and J usage is TRBJ2-3; D call uncertain. The V end was cut by 6 bases, the J end by 0 bases, with 16 bases between. The CDR3 sequence is 16 residues long. The germline V gene encodes CDR1 ENHRY and CDR2 SYGVKD. The CDR3 region is CAIRPSFRFSTDTQYF. The CDR3 DNA reads TGTGCCATCAGGCCCTCCTTTAGGTTTAGCACAGATACGCAGTATTTT.

This clonotype was counted only a few times. The rearrangement links TRBV6-2 or TRBV6-3 to TRBJ2-6, with a possible D match to TRBD2 (6 bases). Between the trimmed V and J ends, which lost 5 bases and 3 bases, there was a span of 14 bases. The CDR3 has 16 residues. Germline-derived CDR1 and CDR2 are MNHEY and SVGEGT. In DNA, the CDR3 is TGTGCCAGCAGTAACCCGTGGGGGGATGGGGCCAACGTCCTGACTTTC. This gives the protein CASSNPWGDGANVLTF.

This clonotype was detected once. The V call is TRBV28, the J call TRBJ2-1; D possibly corresponds to TRBD2 (5 bases). The V gene lost 3 bases and the J gene lost 6 bases, with 15 bases spanning the gap. The CDR3 is 15 residues long. Looked up from germline, CDR1 is MDHEN and CDR2 is SYDVKM. Here the CDR3 reads CASSLRIGRVNEQFF. The CDR3 region has the DNA TGTGCCAGCAGTTTGCGGATTGGGAGAGTCAATGAGCAGTTCTTC.

This clonotype was counted only a few times. The CDR3 sequence is CASSFTVAKAEAFF. The CDR3 nucleotides are TGTGCCAGCAGTTTTACCGTCGCGAAGGCTGAAGCTTTCTTT. V usage is TRBV28 and J usage is TRBJ1-1; D ambiguous. CDR1 and CDR2 from the germline V gene are MDHEN and SYDVKM. The V end lost 3 bases, the J end lost 6 bases, and 14 bases lay between the germline ends. The CDR3 is 14 amino acids.

V and J are TRBV7-2 and TRBJ2-3; D might be TRBD1 (5 bases). Germline V gene sequence: CDR1 SGHTA, CDR2 FQGNSA. Trimming pared 5 bases from V and 3 bases from J, leaving 15 bases between. CDR3 length equals 15 residues. The CDR3 DNA follows: TGTGCCAGCAGCCTCAGGGTCCAGACAACAGATACGCAGTATTTT. This translates into CASSLRVQTTDTQYF.

This clonotype occurred many times. CDR3: CASSFGWTEAFF. CDR3 bases: TGTGCCAGCAGCTTCGGATGGACTGAAGCTTTCTTT. V gene TRBV7-9 combines with J gene TRBJ1-1; D gene uncertain. The CDR3 sequence is 12 residues long. Germline CDR1 and CDR2: SEHNR and FQNEAQ (reference sequence). V lost 3 bases to trimming and J lost 5 bases, with 7 bases between them.

This clonotype was recorded at least ten times. V and J are TRBV12-3 or TRBV12-4 and TRBJ1-3; D perhaps matches TRBD1 (5 bases). This CDR3 spans 14 amino acids. V lost 3 bases and J lost 0, with 6 bases in between. This chain's CDR3 is CASSFRDSGNTIYF. DNA for the CDR3: TGTGCCAGCAGTTTCAGGGACTCTGGAAACACCATATATTTT.

This clonotype was seen only a few times. V gene TRBV4-3 combines with J gene TRBJ1-4; D unresolved. Trimming stripped 4 bases from V and 0 bases from J, with 15 bases between. The CDR3 is 17 amino acids. CDR1 and CDR2 (germline): LGHNA, YSLEER. DNA for the CDR3: TGCGCCAGCAGCCCCCTGGGAGCCGCCACAACTAATGAAAAACTGTTTTTT. Its translation is CASSPLGAATTNEKLFF.

This chain joins TRBV12-3 or TRBV12-4 and TRBJ1-2; possibly TRBD1 for D (5 bases). The CDR3 covers 15 residues. Trimming left V 2 bases short and J 0 bases short, with 10 bases between. This CDR3 reads CASSLNQGANYGYTF. As DNA, the CDR3 is TGTGCCAGCAGTTTAAATCAGGGAGCTAACTATGGCTACACCTTC.

The V gene is TRBV29-1, the J gene TRBJ2-3; 8 nucleotides align to TRBD1. The CDR3 consists of 16 residues. In germline, CDR1 is SQVTM, CDR2 ANQGSEA. V was clipped by 5 bases and J by 3 bases; unmatched bases: 13. The CDR3 sequence is CSVHRNRGLSTDTQYF. The DNA of the CDR3 is TGCAGCGTTCATAGGAACAGGGGGTTGTCGACAGATACGCAGTATTTT.

This clonotype was detected only a few times. The chain couples TRBV24-1 to TRBJ2-1; weak D call: TRBD1 (6 bases). The CDR3 is 13 residues long. Germline CDR1 reads KGHDR; CDR2 reads SFDVKD. V was shortened by 4 bases and J by 3 bases, with 6 bases between the two germline ends. The CDR3 region is CATSDRGYNEQFF. As DNA, the CDR3 is TGTGCCACCAGTGACAGGGGCTACAATGAGCAGTTCTTC.

This sequence joins TRBV7-9 and TRBJ2-3; D ambiguous. Trimming removed 8 bases from V and 5 bases from J, with 11 bases in between. Germline V gives CDR1 SEHNR, CDR2 FQNEAQ (reference sequence). The length of the CDR3 is 12 residues. The CDR3 DNA reads TGTGCCAGCTTACCGGCTGGAGATACGCAGTATTTT. It encodes CASLPAGDTQYF.

The rearrangement links TRBV3-1 to TRBJ2-7; tentatively, D is TRBD1 (8 bases). The CDR3 extends over 14 amino acids. The V end was cut by 4 bases, the J end by 3 bases, with 13 bases between. CDR1 is LGHDT, CDR2 YNNKEL, per germline (reference sequence). In nucleotides, the CDR3 is TGTGCCAGCAGCCCTAACAGGGGGGGCTACGAGCAGTACTTC. Translation gives CASSPNRGGYEQYF.

This clonotype came up a few times. V usage is TRBV29-1 and J usage is TRBJ1-2, with 9 bases lining up with TRBD1. Germline-derived CDR1 and CDR2 are SQVTM and ANQGSEA. J lost 1 base, V lost 6 bases, and 3 bases had no gene match. This CDR3 contains 13 residues. CDR3 sequence: CSVPGQGNYGYTF. Written as DNA, the CDR3 is TGCAGCGTCCCGGGACAGGGTAACTATGGCTACACCTTC.

The V gene is TRBV2, the J gene TRBJ1-5; D uncertain. V lost 6 bases and J lost 4, with 10 bases in between. Germline CDR1 and CDR2: SNHLY and FYNNEI. The CDR3 contains 13 residues. CDR3 coding DNA: TGTGCCAGCAGCGGTGTCTGGAATCAGCCCCAGCATTTT. This sequence encodes CASSGVWNQPQHF.

CDR3 loop: CSASRGPTKNIQYF. CDR3 nucleotide sequence: TGCAGTGCTAGTAGGGGGCCAACCAAAAACATTCAGTACTTC. V and J are TRBV20-1 and TRBJ2-4, with TRBD1 matching over 7 bases. CDR1 and CDR2 (germline): DFQATT, SNEGSKA (reference sequence). This CDR3 contains 14 residues. J gave up 2 bases and V 3 bases, and 4 bases lay outside the gene matches.

On this clonotype itself: Given a much more abundant clone one base away, this may be a read error. The CDR3 sequence: CASSRSGTESFF. As DNA, the CDR3 is TGTGCCAGCAGCCGATCTGGAACTGAATCTTTCTTT. This chain joins TRBV3-1 and TRBJ1-1, with D unresolved. This CDR3 is 12 amino acids long. Germline V gives CDR1 LGHDT, CDR2 YNNKEL (reference sequence).

The chain has TRBV6-1 and TRBJ1-1; 9 nucleotides align to TRBD1. Germline V lookup: CDR1 MNHNS, CDR2 SASEGT. V lost 4 bases and J lost 0; bases outside the gene matches: 6. The CDR3 is made up of 16 amino acids. Here the CDR3 DNA reads TGTGCCAGCAGTGGAGACAGGGGGGGGGTGAACACTGAAGCTTTCTTT. Residues: CASSGDRGGVNTEAFF.